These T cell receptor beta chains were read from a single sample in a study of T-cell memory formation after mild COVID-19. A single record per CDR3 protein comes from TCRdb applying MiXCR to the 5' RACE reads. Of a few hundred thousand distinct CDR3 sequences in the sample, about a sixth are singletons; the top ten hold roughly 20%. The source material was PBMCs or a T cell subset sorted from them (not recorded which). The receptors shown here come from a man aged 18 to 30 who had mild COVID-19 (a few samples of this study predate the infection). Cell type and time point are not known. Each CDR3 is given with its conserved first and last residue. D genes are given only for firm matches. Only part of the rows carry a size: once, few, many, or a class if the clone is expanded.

CASSYSFRPVTNEKLFF TGTGCCAGCAGTTACTCTTTCAGGCCGGTAACTAATGAAAAACTGTTTTTT NA NA TRBJ1-4 17 TRBV6-5
CSASRGSSYNEQFF TGCAGTGCTAGCCGGGGAAGCTCCTACAATGAGCAGTTCTTC NA few TRBJ2-1 14 TRBV20-1
CASSYRSWGTDTQYF TGTGCCAGCAGTTACCGTTCGTGGGGCACAGATACGCAGTATTTT NA NA TRBJ2-3 15 TRBV6-5
CASTPTGTLIFADTQYF TGCGCCAGCACCCCAACCGGGACTCTAATATTTGCAGATACGCAGTATTTT NA NA TRBJ2-3 17 TRBV5-1
CASSQEGAGGTDTQYF TGCGCCAGCAGCCAAGAAGGGGCGGGGGGAACAGATACGCAGTATTTT TRBD2 NA TRBJ2-3 16 TRBV4-3
CASSLVGPSEKLFF TGTGCCAGCAGCTTAGTGGGGCCCTCAGAAAAACTGTTTTTT NA few TRBJ1-4 14 TRBV7-2
CASSVATGSPHGYTF TGTGCCAGCAGCGTAGCTACCGGTTCTCCGCATGGCTACACCTTC NA NA TRBJ1-2 15 TRBV9
CASREGEQPQHF TGTGCCAGCAGGGAGGGCGAACAGCCCCAGCATTTT NA NA TRBJ1-5 12 TRBV6-2/TRBV6-3
CASSQGVTYGYTF TGCGCCAGCAGCCAAGGGGTTACCTATGGCTACACCTTC NA few TRBJ1-2 13 TRBV4-3
CASSHFGQGRYQETQYF TGCGCCAGCAGCCACTTTGGGCAGGGGAGGTACCAAGAGACCCAGTACTTC NA NA TRBJ2-5 17 TRBV4-1
CASSPWKPSDTQYF TGCGCCAGCAGCCCCTGGAAGCCGTCAGATACGCAGTATTTT NA NA TRBJ2-3 14 TRBV5-1
CASRGQGYIGNIQYF TGTGCCAGCAGGGGACAGGGATACATAGGGAACATTCAGTACTTC TRBD1 NA TRBJ2-4 15 TRBV27
CASSFGGQNSPLHF TGCGCCAGCAGCTTTGGGGGACAAAATTCACCCCTCCACTTT NA many TRBJ1-6 14 TRBV5-1
CASSIPNSPLHF TGTGCCAGTAGTATACCGAATTCACCCCTCCACTTT NA NA TRBJ1-6 12 TRBV19
CAISDSTDTQYF TGTGCCATCAGTGACAGCACAGATACGCAGTATTTT NA few TRBJ2-3 12 TRBV10-3
CSVGGAGNEQYF TGCAGCGTTGGAGGGGCGGGAAACGAGCAGTACTTC NA NA TRBJ2-7 12 TRBV29-1
CASSALRTGRNTEAFF TGTGCCAGCAGCGCCTTAAGGACAGGGAGGAACACTGAAGCTTTCTTT TRBD1 few TRBJ1-1 16 TRBV11-2
CASSLGGGTSTDTQYF TGCGCCAGCAGCTTGGGTGGGGGAACTAGCACAGATACGCAGTATTTT NA few TRBJ2-3 16 TRBV5-1
CASSRNYGYTF TGTGCCAGCTCGCGGAACTATGGCTACACCTTC NA few TRBJ1-2 11 TRBV2
CASSSRGGEGANGYTF TGTGCCAGCAGCTCCCGAGGGGGAGAGGGGGCGAATGGCTACACCTTC TRBD1 NA TRBJ1-2 16 TRBV9
CASSYSFPNEQFF TGTGCCAGCAGTTACTCCTTCCCCAATGAGCAGTTCTTC NA few TRBJ2-1 13 TRBV6-6
CSVVGWEADTQYF TGCAGCGTTGTGGGCTGGGAGGCAGATACGCAGTATTTT NA few TRBJ2-3 13 TRBV29-1
CASSQGTASGPNEKLFF TGCGCCAGCAGCCAAGGGACAGCTAGCGGGCCTAATGAAAAACTGTTTTTT NA few TRBJ1-4 17 TRBV4-3
CASSRAYGYTF TGTGCCAGCTCTAGGGCCTATGGCTACACCTTC NA many TRBJ1-2 11 TRBV6-2/TRBV6-3
CASSQETGSEQYF TGCGCCAGCAGCCAGGAGACAGGGTCCGAGCAGTACTTC TRBD1 NA TRBJ2-7 13 TRBV4-3
CASSADRINQPQHF TGTGCCAGCAGTGCGGACAGAATTAATCAGCCCCAGCATTTT NA NA TRBJ1-5 14 TRBV2
CSARRGGSSYEQYF TGCAGTGCTAGACGGGGGGGGAGCTCCTACGAGCAGTACTTC TRBD2 NA TRBJ2-7 14 TRBV20-1
CASSVGGVRTEAFF TGTGCCAGCAGCGTAGGGGGGGTACGCACTGAAGCTTTCTTT NA few TRBJ1-1 14 TRBV9